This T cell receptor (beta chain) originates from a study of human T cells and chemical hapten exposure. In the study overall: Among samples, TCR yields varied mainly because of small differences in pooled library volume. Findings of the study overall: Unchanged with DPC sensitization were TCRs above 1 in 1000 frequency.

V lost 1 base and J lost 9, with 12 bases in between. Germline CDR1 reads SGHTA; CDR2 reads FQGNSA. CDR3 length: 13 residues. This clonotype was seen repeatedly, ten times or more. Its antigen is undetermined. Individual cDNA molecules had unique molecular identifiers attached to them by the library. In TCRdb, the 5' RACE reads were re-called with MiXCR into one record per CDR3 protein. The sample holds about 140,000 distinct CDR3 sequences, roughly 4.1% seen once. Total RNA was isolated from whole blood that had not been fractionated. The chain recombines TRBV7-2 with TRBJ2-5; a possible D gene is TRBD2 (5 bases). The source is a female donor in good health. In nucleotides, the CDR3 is TGTGCCAGCAGCTTAGGTCGGACTGCGGCCCAGTACTTC. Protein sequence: CASSLGRTAAQYF.